This T cell receptor beta chain was sequenced for a study of long-term antiretroviral therapy in people with HIV. CDR1 is SQVTM, CDR2 ANQGSEA, per germline. The CDR3 has 12 residues. Trimming at V came to 5 bases and at J to 2 bases, leaving 3 bases not matched to a gene. This clone has more than one count but fewer than ten. Donors needed at least one pre-ART PBMC sample plus at least two post-ART samples. At the survey level, the v3.0 immunoSEQ assay was run. Assay used: immunoSEQ multiplex PCR; TCRdb lists only in-frame clones, some missing. This table holds 11,000 to 15,000 clones, 76% found once. The chain has TRBV29-1 and TRBJ2-7, with 7 bases aligning to TRBD1. This clonotype was obtained from a man between 35 and 55 years old with HIV. Material: unsorted PBMCs, obtained 3.1 years after starting antiretroviral therapy. The CDR3 sequence is CSVTGTAYEQYF. In DNA, the CDR3 is TGCAGCGTTACCGGGACAGCCTACGAGCAGTACTTC.